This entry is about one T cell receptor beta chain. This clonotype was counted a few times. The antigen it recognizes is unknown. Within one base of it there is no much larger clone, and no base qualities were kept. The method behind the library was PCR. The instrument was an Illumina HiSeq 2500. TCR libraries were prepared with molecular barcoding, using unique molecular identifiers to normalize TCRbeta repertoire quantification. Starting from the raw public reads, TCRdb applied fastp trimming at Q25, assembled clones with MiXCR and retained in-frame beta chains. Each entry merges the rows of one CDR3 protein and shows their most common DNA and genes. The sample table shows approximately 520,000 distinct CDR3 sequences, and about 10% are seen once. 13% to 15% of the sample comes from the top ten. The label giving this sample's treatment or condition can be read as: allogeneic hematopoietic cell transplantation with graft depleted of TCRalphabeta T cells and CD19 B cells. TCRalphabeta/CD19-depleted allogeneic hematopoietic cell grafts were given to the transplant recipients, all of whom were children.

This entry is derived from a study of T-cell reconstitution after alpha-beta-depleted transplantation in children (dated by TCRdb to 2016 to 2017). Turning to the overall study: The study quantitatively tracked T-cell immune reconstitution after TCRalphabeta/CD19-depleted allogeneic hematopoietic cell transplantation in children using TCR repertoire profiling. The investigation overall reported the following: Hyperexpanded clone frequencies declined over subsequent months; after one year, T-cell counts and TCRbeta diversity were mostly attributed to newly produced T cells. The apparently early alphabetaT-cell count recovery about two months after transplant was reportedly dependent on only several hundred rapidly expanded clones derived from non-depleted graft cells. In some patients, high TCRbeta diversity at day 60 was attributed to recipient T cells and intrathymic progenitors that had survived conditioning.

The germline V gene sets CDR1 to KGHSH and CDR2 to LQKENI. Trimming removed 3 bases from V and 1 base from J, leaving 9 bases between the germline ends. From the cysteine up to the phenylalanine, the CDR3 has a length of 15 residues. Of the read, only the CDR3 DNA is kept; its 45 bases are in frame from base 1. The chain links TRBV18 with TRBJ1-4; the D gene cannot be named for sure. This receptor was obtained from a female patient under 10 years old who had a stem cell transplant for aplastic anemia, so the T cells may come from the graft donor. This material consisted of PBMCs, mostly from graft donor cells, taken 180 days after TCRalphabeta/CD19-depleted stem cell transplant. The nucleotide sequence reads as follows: TGTGCCAGCTCACCGGACGGCGGAACTAATGAAAAACTGTTTTTT. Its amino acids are CASSPDGGTNEKLFF. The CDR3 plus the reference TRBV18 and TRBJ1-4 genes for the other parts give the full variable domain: NAGVMQNPRHLVRRRGQEARLRCSPMKGHSHVYWYRQLPEEGLKFMVYLQKENIIDESGMPKERFSAEFPKEGPSILRIQQVVRGDSAAYFCASSPDGGTNEKLFFGSGTQLSVL.